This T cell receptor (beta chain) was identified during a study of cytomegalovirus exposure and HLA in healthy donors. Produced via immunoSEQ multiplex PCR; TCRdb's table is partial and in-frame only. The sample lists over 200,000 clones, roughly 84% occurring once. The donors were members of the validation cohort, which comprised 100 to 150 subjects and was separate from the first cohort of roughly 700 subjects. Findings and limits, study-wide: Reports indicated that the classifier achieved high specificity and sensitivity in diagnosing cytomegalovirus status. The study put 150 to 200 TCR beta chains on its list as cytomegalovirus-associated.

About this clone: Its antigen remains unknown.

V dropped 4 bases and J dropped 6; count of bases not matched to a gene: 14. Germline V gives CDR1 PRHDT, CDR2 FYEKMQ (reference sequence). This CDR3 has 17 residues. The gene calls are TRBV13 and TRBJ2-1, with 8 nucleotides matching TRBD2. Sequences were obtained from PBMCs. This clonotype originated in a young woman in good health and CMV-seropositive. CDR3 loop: CASSSKIGTSWVNEQFF. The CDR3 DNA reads TGTGCCAGCAGCTCCAAAATTGGGACTAGTTGGGTCAATGAGCAGTTCTTC.